This entry lists 14 T cell receptor beta chains sequenced from one sample in a study of cytomegalovirus exposure and HLA in healthy donors. The study ran its PCR with 60 Vbeta and 13 Jbeta primers. Only in-frame clones appear in the TCRdb table, and some are missing; sequencing was by immunoSEQ multiplex PCR. The sample records 150,000 to 180,000 clones, around 70% being singletons. The sample taken for sequencing was PBMCs. The receptors shown here come from a man in his thirties or forties in good health and CMV-seronegative.

This clone was counted a single time. V gene TRBV30 combines with J gene TRBJ1-1; no firm D call. The length of the CDR3 is 13 residues. The V gene's germline CDR1 is GTSNPN and CDR2 SVGIG (reference sequence). V gave up 0 bases and J gave up 1 base, with 6 bases separating them. The CDR3 loop reads CAWSVTANTEAFF. CDR3 DNA sequence: TGTGCCTGGAGTGTAACAGCGAACACTGAAGCTTTCTTT.

Only a few counts were recorded for this clone. V gene TRBV20-1 combines with J gene TRBJ2-1; D not certain. The CDR3 has 11 residues. Per the germline V gene, CDR1 is DFQATT and CDR2 is SNEGSKA (reference sequence). V lost 2 bases, J lost 8 bases, and 7 bases lay in between. The CDR3 loop is CSARPVYEQFF. CDR3 sequence (DNA): TGCAGTGCTAGACCCGTTTATGAGCAGTTCTTC.

V and J are TRBV5-1 and TRBJ2-2; TRBD2 aligns across 16 bases. Germline V gives CDR1 SGHRS, CDR2 YFSETQ. The V segment lost 4 bases and the J segment 4 bases; nucleotides outside the gene matches: 7. The CDR3 consists of 18 residues. The DNA of the CDR3 is TGCGCCAGCAGCCCTCCGGGACTAGCGGGGGGGCGCACCGGGGAGCTGTTTTTT. The encoded protein is CASSPPGLAGGRTGELFF.

This clone was counted only a few times. This chain joins TRBV7-8 and TRBJ2-1; 9 bases match TRBD1. Trimming at V came to 3 bases and at J to 8 bases, leaving 2 bases not matched to a gene. CDR3 length: 13 residues. The V gene's germline CDR1 is SGHVS and CDR2 FQNEAQ. CDR3: CASSLGTGHEQFF. The CDR3 DNA follows: TGTGCCAGCAGCTTGGGGACAGGGCATGAGCAGTTCTTC. Combining the CDR3 with reference TRBV7-8 and TRBJ2-1 gives the whole variable domain GAGVSQSPRYKVAKRGQDVALRCDPISGHVSLFWYQQALGQGPEFLTYFQNEAQLDKSGLPSDRFFAERPEGSVSTLKIQRTQQEDSAVYLCASSLGTGHEQFFGPGTRLTVL.

This chain connects TRBV28 to TRBJ1-1, with 7 bases identical to TRBD1. After removal of 6 bases from V and 3 bases from J, the junction contained 10 bases not matched to a gene. Germline V gives CDR1 MDHEN, CDR2 SYDVKM. The CDR3 has 15 amino acids. The CDR3 DNA sequence: TGTGCCAGCAGCTCCCCCCGGGACAGTTACACTGAAGCTTTCTTT. Translation gives CASSSPRDSYTEAFF.

The rearrangement joins TRBV7-6 to TRBJ2-4, with D uncertain. CDR1 and CDR2 from the germline V gene are SGHVS and FNYEAQ. V was trimmed by 3 bases and J by 0 bases, leaving 21 bases between them. This CDR3 is 19 amino acids long. The CDR3, as DNA: TGTGCCAGCAGCTTGATTATCGTACCGGAGCATCTAGCCAAAAACATTCAGTACTTC. Its translation is CASSLIIVPEHLAKNIQYF.

A single count supports this clone. V is TRBV27 and J is TRBJ1-6; D is perhaps TRBD1 (6 bases). This CDR3 spans 17 amino acids. CDR1 is MNHEY and CDR2 is SMNVEV in the germline V gene (reference sequence). Deletions cut 8 bases from V and 10 bases from J, with 27 bases between. CDR3: CASALGGGARQGSPLHF. CDR3 in DNA: TGTGCCAGCGCATTAGGGGGAGGGGCCCGACAAGGATCACCCCTCCACTTT.

This rearrangement joins TRBV5-1 to TRBJ1-5, with 10 bases aligning to TRBD1. This CDR3 has 15 residues. V shed 0 bases, J shed 4 bases, and the junction held 1 base outside the gene matches. CDR1 and CDR2 from the germline V gene are SGHRS and YFSETQ. As DNA, the CDR3 is TGCGCCAGCAGCTTGGGGGACAGGGGAAATCAGCCCCAGCATTTT. Its translation: CASSLGDRGNQPQHF.

This chain uses TRBV4-1 with TRBJ1-5, with 9 bases that match TRBD1. Trimming removed 1 base from V and 4 bases from J; junction bases left unmatched: 2. Germline values: CDR1 MGHRA, CDR2 YSYEKL. The CDR3 loop spans 15 amino acids. The CDR3 loop reads CASSQAGTGNQPQHF. The CDR3 DNA sequence: TGCGCCAGCAGCCAAGCTGGGACAGGGAATCAGCCCCAGCATTTT.

This clone was detected a few times. This chain uses TRBV6-1 with TRBJ1-6; weak D call: TRBD1 (5 bases). The length of the CDR3 is 18 residues. Trimming took 3 bases from V and 4 from J, leaving 19 bases between them. CDR1 is MNHNS, CDR2 SASEGT, per germline. The CDR3 protein is CASSEHTASGVYNSPLHF. The DNA for the CDR3 is TGTGCCAGCAGTGAGCACACAGCGTCGGGGGTTTATAATTCACCCCTCCACTTT.

V gene TRBV19 combines with J gene TRBJ1-2, with 8 bases fitting TRBD1. The germline CDR1 and CDR2 sequences are LNHDA and SQIVND (reference sequence). The CDR3 has 15 residues. Germline trimming cut 2 bases from V and 3 bases from J; bases unmatched to any gene: 5. The CDR3 region has the DNA TGTGCCAGTAGTATAAGGGCAGGGGGCTACTATGGCTACACCTTC. It codes for CASSIRAGGYYGYTF.

The J gene is TRBJ2-5, the V gene TRBV5-1; TRBD2 might be the D (6 bases). Germline lookup yields CDR1 SGHRS and CDR2 YFSETQ. V shed 3 bases and J shed 5 bases, with 17 bases lying between them. This CDR3 is 15 amino acids long. The CDR3 DNA sequence: TGCGCCAGCAGCTCCACCGGGACTGGGGAGGAGACCCAGTACTTC. Encoded protein: CASSSTGTGEETQYF. The full variable domain, with the rest looked up from reference TRBV5-1 and TRBJ2-5, is KAGVTQTPRYLIKTRGQQVTLSCSPISGHRSVSWYQQTPGQGLQFLFEYFSETQRNKGNFPGRFSGRQFSNSRSEMNVSTLELGDSALYLCASSSTGTGEETQYFGPGTRLLVL.

The CDR3, as DNA: TGTGCCAGCAGCCTGAACAGGGACAGGGAGTACTTC. The encoded protein is CASSLNRDREYF. V usage is TRBV7-2 and J usage is TRBJ2-7, with 9 bases that match TRBD1. CDR3 length: 12 amino acids. Germline CDR1 is SGHTA and CDR2 is FQGNSA. With V trimmed by 5 bases and J by 11 bases, 7 bases remained unmatched.

In this sample, this clone turned up a few times. CDR3 coding DNA: TGTGCCAGCAGCTTAGTGGGCGGGGGGGCGGTAGATACGCAGTATTTT. Amino acid sequence: CASSLVGGGAVDTQYF. V is TRBV7-2 and J is TRBJ2-3; TRBD2 matches at 9 bases. Germline V CDR1 and CDR2: SGHTA, FQGNSA. This CDR3 has 16 amino acids. With 1 base clipped from V and 5 bases from J, the junction kept 7 bases outside the gene matches.